Shown below are 10 T cell receptor beta chains from a single sample sequenced in a study of tumor and adjacent non-tumor tissue in lung cancer. A modified ARM-PCR protocol with three rounds of nested PCR amplified TCRbeta. Each CDR3 protein is one row after TCRdb ran MiXCR on the multiplex PCR reads. The profile shows some 100,000 distinct CDR3 sequences, about 62% of them singletons. The template was RNA from unsorted bulk tissue. The normal lung tissue was taken more than 3 cm from the tumor edge. The sequencing input was distant non-tumor lung tissue. Receptors were obtained from a man between 25 and 39 years old with non-small cell lung cancer.

Turning to this clonotype: One base away lies a much larger clone, so this may be a sequencing read error. The genes are TRBV10-3 and TRBJ1-5; D is ambiguous. This CDR3 comprises 13 residues. Germline V gene sequence: CDR1 ENHRY, CDR2 SYGVKD. The CDR3 DNA is TGTGCCATCAATGCGGCAGAAAATCGGCCCCAGCATTTT. It yields the protein CAINAAENRPQHF.

This clonotype appeared once. The junction shows a germline mismatch at one end, possibly a read error. This chain uses TRBV5-4 with TRBJ2-5; 16 nucleotides match TRBD2. The CDR3 loop spans 17 amino acids. Germline CDR1 reads SGHNT; CDR2 reads YYREEE (reference sequence). CDR3 nucleotides: TGTGCCAGCAGCGCGGGACTAGCGGGGGGGCAGCAAGAGAACCAGTACTTC. This encodes CASSAGLAGGQQENQYF. Full variable domain (rest looked up from reference TRBV5-4 and TRBJ2-5): ETGVTQSPTHLIKTRGQQVTLRCSSQSGHNTVSWYQQALGQGPQFIFQYYREEENGRGNFPPRFSGLQFPNYSSELNVNALELDDSALYLCASSAGLAGGQQENQYFGPGTRLLVL.

V and J are TRBV4-1 and TRBJ1-4; no clear D gene. V lost 6 bases, J lost 4 bases, and 18 bases lay in between. Per the germline V gene, CDR1 is MGHRA and CDR2 is YSYEKL. This CDR3 is 16 amino acids long. The CDR3 loop is CASSRGSAGVNEKLFF. The DNA of the CDR3 is TGCGCCAGCAGTCGGGGATCTGCGGGTGTTAATGAAAAACTGTTTTTT.

This chain connects TRBV7-8 to TRBJ2-1, with TRBD2 identical over 8 bases. CDR3 size: 20 residues. Germline values: CDR1 SGHVS, CDR2 FQNEAQ. Trimming cost V 4 bases and J 4 bases; bases outside gene matches: 21. CDR3 loop: CASSSSLYSGIPSGYNEQFF. The CDR3 nucleotides are TGTGCCAGCAGCTCCTCATTGTATAGCGGGATCCCCTCCGGTTACAATGAGCAGTTCTTC.

This clonotype occurred once. Given a much more abundant clone one base away, this may be a read error. The V gene is TRBV20-1, the J gene TRBJ2-1; the match to TRBD2 covers 7 bases. The CDR3 consists of 15 residues. The germline V gene encodes CDR1 DFQATT and CDR2 SNEGSKA (reference sequence). The chain's CDR3 is CNARAGPKRSNEQFF. The CDR3, as DNA: TGCAATGCTAGAGCGGGACCCAAAAGATCCAATGAGCAGTTCTTC.

Note on this clonotype: The junction differs from germline at one of its ends, possibly a read error. The J gene is TRBJ2-5, the V gene TRBV20-1; 7 bases align to TRBD2. CDR1 is DFQATT and CDR2 is SNEGSKA in the germline V gene (reference sequence). The CDR3 totals 18 residues. CDR3 loop: CSADGLVGDTTRQEIQYF. The CDR3 nucleotides are TGCAGTGCCGACGGACTAGTGGGGGATACTACCCGCCAAGAGATCCAGTACTTC.

This clonotype was observed many times. A single base separates this from a much larger clone, so it may be a read error. This sequence joins TRBV29-1 and TRBJ2-7; D may match TRBD1 or TRBD2 (6 bases each). Germline V CDR1 and CDR2: SQVTM, ANQGSEA. V lost 3 bases, J lost 6 bases, and 27 bases lay in between. The CDR3 length is 17 residues. The CDR3 DNA reads as TGCAGCGTTGATTCGCCCGACGGAATAGGGGGAGGCTGCGAGCAGTACTTC. Protein sequence: CSVDSPDGIGGGCEQYF.

With respect to this clonotype: A clone one base away is much larger, so this may be a read error. This chain links TRBV12-5 with TRBJ2-7; D might be TRBD2 (5 bases). Germline V gene sequence: CDR1 LGHNT, CDR2 FRNRAP. The germline V and J ends were trimmed by 10 bases and 5 bases, with 12 bases remaining between them. The CDR3 contains 11 residues. CDR3 protein: CANGLEDEQYF. DNA of the CDR3: TGTGCTAATGGCCTGGAGGACGAGCAGTACTTC.

This clonotype ranks as medium-sized. V and J are TRBV11-3 and TRBJ1-1; a possible D gene is TRBD1 (5 bases). This CDR3 has 14 amino acids. The V end was cut by 5 bases, the J end by 3 bases, with 13 bases between. The germline CDR1 and CDR2 sequences are SGHNT and YENEEA. The CDR3 loop reads CASSPPGGDTEAFF. The CDR3 DNA reads as TGTGCCAGCAGCCCCCCAGGAGGGGACACTGAAGCTTTCTTT.

The V call is TRBV20-1, the J call TRBJ2-1, with no clear D. The CDR3 extends over 13 amino acids. Germline V CDR1 and CDR2: DFQATT, SNEGSKA (reference sequence). Deletions cut 0 bases from V and 13 bases from J, with 16 bases between. CDR3 sequence (DNA): TGCAGTGCTAGAGATTGTCTTTCGAATGGACAGTTCTTC. This gives the protein CSARDCLSNGQFF.